The 18 T cell receptor beta chains reported below all come from one sample, sequenced in a study of T cell changes during pregnancy in multiple sclerosis. Here immunoSEQ multiplex PCR was the method, and the copy in TCRdb shows in-frame clones only, minus some. This table has 40,000 to 55,000 clones, 90% appearing once. The sample was peripheral blood, taken in the first trimester of pregnancy. The receptors here all came from a female donor in good health, enrolled as a control in a pregnancy study.

V is TRBV28 and J is TRBJ1-1, with D uncertain. Trimming left V 4 bases short and J 3 bases short, with 6 bases between. Germline CDR1 reads MDHEN; CDR2 reads SYDVKM. This CDR3 is built from 12 residues. CDR3 sequence (DNA): TGTGCCAGCAGTTCCTCGGACACTGAAGCTTTCTTT. Its protein is CASSSSDTEAFF.

J is TRBJ2-7 and V is TRBV5-1, with 12 bases identical to TRBD2. Germline V CDR1 and CDR2: SGHRS, YFSETQ. With 5 bases clipped from V and 5 bases from J, the junction kept 5 bases outside the gene matches. CDR3 length: 14 residues. Here the CDR3 reads CASRETSGRNEQYF. The CDR3 coding sequence is TGCGCCAGCAGGGAGACTAGCGGGAGAAACGAGCAGTACTTC. The full variable domain, with the rest looked up from reference TRBV5-1 and TRBJ2-7, is KAGVTQTPRYLIKTRGQQVTLSCSPISGHRSVSWYQQTPGQGLQFLFEYFSETQRNKGNFPGRFSGRQFSNSRSEMNVSTLELGDSALYLCASRETSGRNEQYFGPGTRLTVT.

The rearrangement uses TRBV28 and TRBJ1-1; no clear D. Deletions cut 4 bases from V and 1 base from J, with 7 bases between. CDR1 MDHEN and CDR2 SYDVKM come from the germline V gene. This CDR3 is 13 amino acids long. CDR3 in amino acids: CASSYTENTEAFF. The CDR3 DNA is TGTGCCAGCAGTTACACAGAGAACACTGAAGCTTTCTTT.

Written as DNA, the CDR3 is TGTGCCAGCAGCCCAGGAATAGGGGGATCTGGAAACACCATATATTTT. It translates to CASSPGIGGSGNTIYF. The chain employs TRBV6-6 and TRBJ1-3; perhaps TRBD1 as D (6 bases). The CDR3 is 16 amino acids. V was cut by 6 bases and J by 1 base, with 16 bases left in between. Germline-derived CDR1 and CDR2 are MNHNY and SVGAGI (reference sequence).

This chain joins TRBV28 and TRBJ2-7; TRBD1 matches at 8 bases. Germline V gene sequence: CDR1 MDHEN, CDR2 SYDVKM. The J segment lost 4 bases and the V segment lost 6 bases, leaving 8 bases of the junction unmatched. This CDR3 is built from 14 residues. As DNA, the CDR3 is TGTGCCAGCAGCCCTCCAGGGGGCGGGTACGAGCAGTACTTC. Encoded protein: CASSPPGGGYEQYF.

The rearrangement uses TRBV7-9 and TRBJ2-7; D is ambiguous. The V gene lost 6 bases and the J gene lost 2 bases, with 11 bases spanning the gap. The CDR3 consists of 13 residues. The germline gives CDR1 SEHNR, CDR2 FQNEAQ (reference sequence). The CDR3 here is CASSSNSAYEQYF. The CDR3 region has the DNA TGTGCCAGCAGTTCCAATTCGGCCTACGAGCAGTACTTC.

The V call is TRBV5-6, the J call TRBJ1-2; 7 bases map to TRBD1. CDR3 length: 15 residues. Germline CDR1 and CDR2: SGHDT and YYEEEE. V lost 4 bases and J lost 2; bases outside the gene matches: 8. The chain's CDR3 is CASSPTGIRNYGYTF. In nucleotides, the CDR3 is TGTGCCAGCAGCCCGACAGGGATCCGGAACTATGGCTACACCTTC.

The chain couples TRBV20-1 to TRBJ2-1; D gene uncertain. CDR3 length: 11 residues. V was shortened by 3 bases and J by 12 bases, with 12 bases between the two germline ends. The germline gives CDR1 DFQATT, CDR2 SNEGSKA (reference sequence). The CDR3, as DNA: TGCAGTGCTAGGTTGGCCTTTGGGCAGTTCTTC. It is translated as CSARLAFGQFF.

Comment on this clone: A junction end diverges from the germline sequence, so it may reflect a read error. The V call is TRBV14, the J call TRBJ2-7, with 7 bases lining up with TRBD1. The length of the CDR3 is 12 residues. Germline V lookup: CDR1 SGHDN, CDR2 FVKESK. As DNA, the CDR3 is TGTGCCAGCAGCCAAGAATCCGGGACAGACCACTTC. Its protein product is CASSQESGTDHF. Using reference TRBV14 and TRBJ2-7 for the parts outside the CDR3, the full variable domain is EAGVTQFPSHSVIEKGQTVTLRCDPISGHDNLYWYRRVMGKEIKFLLHFVKESKQDESGMPNNRFLAERTGGTYSTLKVQPAELEDSGVYFCASSQESGTDHFGPGTRLTVT.

The chain carries TRBV18 and TRBJ2-3, with TRBD1 as a possible D gene (5 bases). V was shortened by 4 bases and J by 3 bases, with 8 bases between the two germline ends. Germline V lookup: CDR1 KGHSH, CDR2 LQKENI. This CDR3 contains 13 residues. This chain's CDR3 is CASSRPGTDTQYF. CDR3 coding DNA: TGTGCCAGCTCACGGCCAGGGACAGATACGCAGTATTTT.

V is TRBV6-5 and J is TRBJ1-2; weak D call: TRBD1 (5 bases). CDR1 is MNHEY, CDR2 SVGAGI, per germline. The germline V and J ends were trimmed by 5 bases and 4 bases, with 11 bases remaining between them. This CDR3 region has 13 residues. In DNA, the CDR3 is TGTGCCAGCAGTAAGGGGTCCCTCTATGGCTACACCTTC. Translation: CASSKGSLYGYTF.

The V gene is TRBV2, the J gene TRBJ2-3, with 11 bases that match TRBD1. From germline, CDR1 is SNHLY and CDR2 FYNNEI. Trimming removed 10 bases from V and 6 bases from J; junction bases left unmatched: 9. This CDR3 spans 14 amino acids. The CDR3 reads CATTPGTGGDTQYF. The CDR3 nucleotides are TGTGCCACTACGCCCGGGACAGGGGGGGATACGCAGTATTTT.

This clone was picked up one time. The genes are TRBV19 and TRBJ2-7, with 10 bases that match TRBD2. The junction had 8 bases not matched to a gene; V was cut back by 4 bases and J by 5 bases. Germline CDR1 reads LNHDA; CDR2 reads SQIVND (reference sequence). CDR3 length: 15 amino acids. The CDR3: CASSTSGGAVHEQYF. Written as DNA, the CDR3 is TGTGCCAGTAGTACGAGCGGGGGGGCGGTCCACGAGCAGTACTTC.

For the CDR3, the DNA is TGTGCCAGCAGTGAGGGCAGGGGATTTAATGAAAAACTGTTTTTT. Amino acids: CASSEGRGFNEKLFF. The gene calls are TRBV2 and TRBJ1-4, with D maybe TRBD1 (6 bases). CDR1 SNHLY and CDR2 FYNNEI come from the germline V gene. This CDR3 has 15 residues. Trimming left V 3 bases short and J 4 bases short, with 12 bases between.

The chain has TRBV2 and TRBJ1-2, with 8 bases aligning to TRBD1. The junction had 10 bases not matched to a gene; V was cut back by 6 bases and J by 4 bases. The germline V gene encodes CDR1 SNHLY and CDR2 FYNNEI. This CDR3 has 15 amino acids. As DNA, the CDR3 is TGTGCCAGCAGCGTCCGAGGACAGGGAGGCTATGGCTACACCTTC. It codes for CASSVRGQGGYGYTF.

This rearrangement joins TRBV28 to TRBJ2-5; 10 positions match TRBD2. This CDR3 region has 14 residues. CDR1 MDHEN and CDR2 SYDVKM come from the germline V gene. Unmatched junction bases numbered 3, after V lost 4 bases and J lost 4 bases. The CDR3 region is CASSYSGRAETQYF. The CDR3 coding sequence is TGTGCCAGCAGTTACAGCGGGAGGGCAGAGACCCAGTACTTC.

This clone was counted a few times. The chain has TRBV5-4 and TRBJ1-2, with D tentatively TRBD1 (5 bases). The germline CDR1 and CDR2 sequences are SGHNT and YYREEE (reference sequence). The CDR3 sequence is 14 residues long. The V end lost 4 bases, the J end lost 6 bases, and 16 bases lay between the germline ends. DNA of the CDR3: TGTGCCAGCAGCCACCCGGGGGGTTCGGATGGCTACACCTTC. Translated: CASSHPGGSDGYTF.

This clone was found once. The CDR3 DNA sequence: TGCGCCAGCAGCTACGACACTGGCGGGGGCTACACCTTC. This encodes CASSYDTGGGYTF. The gene calls are TRBV5-1 and TRBJ1-2; D call uncertain. The germline V gene encodes CDR1 SGHRS and CDR2 YFSETQ. The CDR3 has 13 residues. V was cut by 3 bases and J by 8 bases, with 14 bases left in between. The entire variable domain, with the rest obtained from reference TRBV5-1 and TRBJ1-2, is as follows: KAGVTQTPRYLIKTRGQQVTLSCSPISGHRSVSWYQQTPGQGLQFLFEYFSETQRNKGNFPGRFSGRQFSNSRSEMNVSTLELGDSALYLCASSYDTGGGYTFGSGTRLTVV.